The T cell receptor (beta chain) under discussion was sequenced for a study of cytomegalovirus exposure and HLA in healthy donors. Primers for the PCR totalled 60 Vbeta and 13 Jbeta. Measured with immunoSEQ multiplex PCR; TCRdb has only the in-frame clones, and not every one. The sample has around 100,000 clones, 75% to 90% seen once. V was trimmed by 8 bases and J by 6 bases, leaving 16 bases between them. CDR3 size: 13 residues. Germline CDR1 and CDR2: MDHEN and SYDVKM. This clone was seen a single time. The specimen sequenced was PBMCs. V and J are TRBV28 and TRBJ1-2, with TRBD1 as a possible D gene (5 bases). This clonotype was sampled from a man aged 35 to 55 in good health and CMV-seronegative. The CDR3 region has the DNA TGTGCCAGCCGGGTTTCAGCAGGGCATGGCTACACCTTC. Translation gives CASRVSAGHGYTF.